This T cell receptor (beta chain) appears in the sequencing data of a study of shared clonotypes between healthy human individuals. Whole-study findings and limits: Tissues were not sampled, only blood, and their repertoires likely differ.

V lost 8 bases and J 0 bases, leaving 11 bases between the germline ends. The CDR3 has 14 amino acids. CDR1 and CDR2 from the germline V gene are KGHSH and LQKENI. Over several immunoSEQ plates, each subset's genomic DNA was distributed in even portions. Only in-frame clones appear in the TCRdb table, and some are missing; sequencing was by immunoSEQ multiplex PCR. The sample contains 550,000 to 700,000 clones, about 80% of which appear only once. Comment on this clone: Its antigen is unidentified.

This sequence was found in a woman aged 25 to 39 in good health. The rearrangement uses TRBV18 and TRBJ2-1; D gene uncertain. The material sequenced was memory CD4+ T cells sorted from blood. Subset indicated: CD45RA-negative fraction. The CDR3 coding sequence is TGTGCCAGCGCGCACGAGAGCTCCTACAATGAGCAGTTCTTC. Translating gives CASAHESSYNEQFF.